The 11 T cell receptor beta chains presented below share a single source sample, sequenced in a study of cytomegalovirus exposure and HLA in healthy donors. Primers included in the PCR were 60 Vbeta and 13 Jbeta primers. Clones were read by immunoSEQ multiplex PCR, and TCRdb kept only the in-frame ones, dropping some. The profile shows fewer than 200,000 clones, approximately 72% of them singletons. What was sequenced was PBMCs. Source of these receptors: a female donor in good health and CMV-seronegative.

This clone was seen more than once but under ten times. This sequence joins TRBV5-6 and TRBJ2-5, with D tentatively TRBD2 (6 bases). CDR1 SGHDT and CDR2 YYEEEE come from the germline V gene. The CDR3 totals 15 residues. V lost 3 bases and J lost 4, with 16 bases in between. For the CDR3, the DNA is TGTGCCAGCAGCTCGACCACTGACGGGAGAGAGACCCAGTACTTC. Translation: CASSSTTDGRETQYF.

CDR3 loop: CASSLGGGNWKEQFF. The CDR3 DNA reads TGTGCCAGCAGCTTAGGAGGGGGCAACTGGAAAGAGCAGTTCTTC. The rearrangement links TRBV11-2 to TRBJ2-1; the match to TRBD1 covers 7 bases. The CDR3 runs 15 residues. The germline V gene has CDR1 SGHAT and CDR2 FQNNGV. Unmatched junction bases numbered 10, after V lost 1 base and J lost 10 bases.

V usage is TRBV6-5 and J usage is TRBJ1-4; 10 bases agree with TRBD1. There are 14 residues in the CDR3. The J segment lost 10 bases and the V segment lost 7 bases, leaving 9 bases of the junction unmatched. In germline, CDR1 is MNHEY, CDR2 SVGAGI. CDR3 protein: CASTRGQGSGKLFF. The CDR3 DNA follows: TGTGCCAGCACACGGGGACAGGGGTCTGGAAAACTGTTTTTT.

The chain employs TRBV6-5 and TRBJ2-1; 11 nucleotides line up with TRBD2. CDR1 is MNHEY, CDR2 SVGAGI, per germline. V lost 4 bases, J lost 10 bases, and 12 bases stayed unmatched. The CDR3 has 16 amino acids. CDR3 DNA: TGTGCCAGCAGTTCCACAGGACTAGCGGGCGGCTCAGAGCAGTTCTTC. Translation: CASSSTGLAGGSEQFF.

This clone was observed a handful of times. The V and J genes are TRBV10-3 and TRBJ2-3, with D tentatively TRBD2 (6 bases). Trimming cost V 4 bases and J 4 bases, with 15 bases left between them. Per the germline V gene, CDR1 is ENHRY and CDR2 is SYGVKD. This CDR3 region has 15 residues. CDR3 protein: CAISGGLEGADTQYF. DNA for the CDR3: TGTGCCATCAGTGGAGGACTGGAGGGCGCAGATACGCAGTATTTT.

CDR3 sequence reads: CASSFDIYGYTF. The CDR3 DNA follows: TGTGCCAGCAGCTTCGACATCTATGGCTACACCTTC. This chain connects TRBV5-6 to TRBJ1-2; D not certain. Germline assignment: CDR1 SGHDT and CDR2 YYEEEE. This CDR3 contains 12 residues. Trimming took off 2 bases at V and 4 bases at J, with 6 bases between the two ends.

This chain joins TRBV4-1 and TRBJ1-2; possibly TRBD1 for D (5 bases). Trimming cost V 4 bases and J 5 bases, with 11 bases left between them. This CDR3 comprises 13 residues. Looked up from germline, CDR1 is MGHRA and CDR2 is YSYEKL. DNA of the CDR3: TGCGCCAGCAGCCCATTGACAGATTATGGCTACACCTTC. This sequence encodes CASSPLTDYGYTF.

This clone occurred a few times. As DNA, the CDR3 is TGTGCCAGCAGTTACTCGCTAACAGAAGACGAGCAGTACTTC. This encodes CASSYSLTEDEQYF. The V call is TRBV6-6, the J call TRBJ2-7; D remains unclear. Trimming removed 0 bases from V and 5 bases from J, with 11 bases in between. The CDR3 length is 14 residues. The germline CDR1 and CDR2 sequences are MNHNY and SVGAGI (reference sequence).

V gene TRBV7-9 combines with J gene TRBJ1-1, with TRBD1 matching over 7 bases. V trimming: 5 bases; J trimming: 8 bases; junction bases outside the gene matches: 11. The CDR3 runs 14 residues. The germline V gene has CDR1 SEHNR and CDR2 FQNEAQ (reference sequence). The CDR3 nucleotides are TGTGCCAGCAGCCCCTCAACAGGGGACTCCGAAGCTTTCTTT. Its translation is CASSPSTGDSEAFF.

The chain links TRBV7-3 to TRBJ1-1, with 10 bases fitting TRBD1. The J segment lost 3 bases and the V segment lost 3 bases, leaving 7 bases of the junction unmatched. This CDR3 has 16 residues. Per germline, CDR1 SGHTA and CDR2 FQGTGA. DNA of the CDR3: TGTGCCAGCAGCTTGGGGACGACAGGGGGCCACACTGAAGCTTTCTTT. The encoded protein is CASSLGTTGGHTEAFF. Full variable domain (remainder filled in from reference TRBV7-3 and TRBJ1-1): GAGVSQTPSNKVTEKGKYVELRCDPISGHTALYWYRQSLGQGPEFLIYFQGTGAADDSGLPNDRFFAVRPEGSVSTLKIQRTERGDSAVYLCASSLGTTGGHTEAFFGQGTRLTVV.

The chain combines TRBV7-8 with TRBJ2-5, with 8 bases that match TRBD2. The CDR3 consists of 13 residues. Trimming took 5 bases from V and 6 from J; bases not matched to a gene: 5. Germline V lookup: CDR1 SGHVS, CDR2 FQNEAQ. CDR3 residues: CASSPGGGQTQYF. As DNA, the CDR3 is TGTGCCAGCAGCCCCGGGGGGGGACAGACCCAGTACTTC. Full variable domain (rest looked up from reference TRBV7-8 and TRBJ2-5): GAGVSQSPRYKVAKRGQDVALRCDPISGHVSLFWYQQALGQGPEFLTYFQNEAQLDKSGLPSDRFFAERPEGSVSTLKIQRTQQEDSAVYLCASSPGGGQTQYFGPGTRLLVL.